Below, 19 T cell receptor beta chains from the same sample are listed, as sequenced in a study of T cells in localized non-small cell lung cancer. Libraries were prepared by immunoSEQ multiplex PCR; TCRdb keeps only in-frame clonotypes and omits some of them. The table has over 45,000 clones, around 84% seen once; the top ten hold roughly a sixth. The sample was PBMCs, taken before any cancer treatment. These receptors all stem from a female donor with stage II lung adenocarcinoma.

This clone was observed a few times. The J gene is TRBJ2-2, the V gene TRBV27, with D possibly TRBD1 on 5 matching bases. Germline CDR1 reads MNHEY; CDR2 reads SMNVEV (reference sequence). Between the trimmed V and J ends, which lost 3 bases and 3 bases, there was a span of 11 bases. CDR3 length: 15 amino acids. The CDR3 reads CASSFGDRYTGELFF. Here the CDR3 DNA reads TGTGCCAGCAGTTTTGGAGACAGATACACCGGGGAGCTGTTTTTT.

The chain uses TRBV6-5 and TRBJ2-7; D remains ambiguous. The germline V gene encodes CDR1 MNHEY and CDR2 SVGAGI. Trimming took 2 bases from V and 1 from J, leaving 6 bases between them. The length of the CDR3 is 13 residues. The chain's CDR3 is CASSYPESYEQYF. DNA of the CDR3: TGTGCCAGCAGTTACCCAGAATCCTACGAGCAGTACTTC.

The V gene is TRBV11-1, the J gene TRBJ2-3; TRBD1 matches 10 bases. The CDR3 consists of 16 residues. Germline CDR1 SGHAT, CDR2 FQDESV (reference sequence). With V trimmed by 6 bases and J by 1 base, 7 bases remained unmatched. The chain's CDR3 is CASSSGTGEGTDTQYF. In nucleotides, the CDR3 is TGTGCCAGCAGTTCAGGGACAGGGGAGGGCACAGATACGCAGTATTTT.

V usage is TRBV7-8 and J usage is TRBJ2-2, with unresolved D. This CDR3 has 12 amino acids. Germline V gives CDR1 SGHVS, CDR2 FQNEAQ. V was trimmed by 4 bases and J by 7 bases, leaving 7 bases between them. The CDR3 DNA reads TGTGCCAGCAGCTATAACGTCGGGGAGCTGTTTTTT. The encoded protein is CASSYNVGELFF.

The V and J genes are TRBV5-1 and TRBJ1-1; 8 positions agree with TRBD1. Trimming removed 6 bases from V and 6 bases from J; junction bases left unmatched: 10. This CDR3 spans 14 amino acids. The germline V gene has CDR1 SGHRS and CDR2 YFSETQ. CDR3 amino acids: CASNLGQGVSEAFF. CDR3 nucleotide sequence: TGCGCCAGCAACCTTGGACAGGGAGTGTCTGAAGCTTTCTTT.

The chain combines TRBV19 with TRBJ2-2; 10 bases match TRBD1. Looked up from germline, CDR1 is LNHDA and CDR2 is SQIVND (reference sequence). The J segment lost 4 bases and the V segment lost 5 bases, leaving 16 bases of the junction unmatched. This CDR3 region has 19 residues. CDR3 loop: CASSWVPGQGKRRTGELFF. The DNA for the CDR3 is TGTGCCAGTAGTTGGGTCCCGGGACAGGGGAAGAGGCGCACCGGGGAGCTGTTTTTT.

This clone was observed once. The rearrangement uses TRBV19 and TRBJ2-1; TRBD2 matches at 7 bases. The J segment lost 4 bases and the V segment lost 1 base, leaving 7 bases of the junction unmatched. Germline CDR1 LNHDA, CDR2 SQIVND (reference sequence). The CDR3 is 16 amino acids. The CDR3 coding sequence is TGTGCCAGTAGTATAGCGGCCAGCGGGGTGTACAATGAGCAGTTCTTC. Amino acids: CASSIAASGVYNEQFF.

The chain combines TRBV11-2 with TRBJ1-1; TRBD1 might be the D (5 bases). Germline V CDR1 and CDR2: SGHAT, FQNNGV. Trimming left V 4 bases short and J 2 bases short, with 8 bases between. The CDR3 is 13 amino acids. Written as DNA, the CDR3 is TGTGCCAGCAGCTCTGGACACAACACTGAAGCTTTCTTT. Translated: CASSSGHNTEAFF.

This clone appeared once. J is TRBJ2-1 and V is TRBV5-1, with 11 positions matching TRBD2. V shed 4 bases, J shed 4 bases, and the junction held 10 bases outside the gene matches. This CDR3 has 17 amino acids. Germline lookup yields CDR1 SGHRS and CDR2 YFSETQ. For the CDR3, the DNA is TGCGCCAGCAGCGGGCTAGCGGGGGGACTCACTTACAATGAGCAGTTCTTC. This encodes CASSGLAGGLTYNEQFF. Combining the CDR3 with reference TRBV5-1 and TRBJ2-1 gives the whole variable domain KAGVTQTPRYLIKTRGQQVTLSCSPISGHRSVSWYQQTPGQGLQFLFEYFSETQRNKGNFPGRFSGRQFSNSRSEMNVSTLELGDSALYLCASSGLAGGLTYNEQFFGPGTRLTVL.

This clone was seen once. V and J are TRBV5-4 and TRBJ2-1, with no clear D. The CDR3 is made up of 16 amino acids. CDR1 SGHNT and CDR2 YYREEE come from the germline V gene (reference sequence). Trimming stripped 3 bases from V and 10 bases from J, with 23 bases between. CDR3 amino acids: CASSSFGVGRILEQFF. The CDR3 DNA reads TGTGCCAGCAGCTCCTTTGGAGTCGGGCGCATCTTAGAGCAGTTCTTC. Using reference TRBV5-4 and TRBJ2-1 for the parts outside the CDR3, the full variable domain is ETGVTQSPTHLIKTRGQQVTLRCSSQSGHNTVSWYQQALGQGPQFIFQYYREEENGRGNFPPRFSGLQFPNYSSELNVNALELDDSALYLCASSSFGVGRILEQFFGPGTRLTVL.

CDR3 nucleotides: TGCAGCGTTGGGGGACAGGGGTCTGAAGCTTTCTTT. This sequence encodes CSVGGQGSEAFF. The rearrangement uses TRBV29-1 and TRBJ1-1; 10 nucleotides match TRBD1. The germline V gene has CDR1 SQVTM and CDR2 ANQGSEA. The CDR3 runs to 12 residues. With 4 bases clipped from V and 6 bases from J, the junction kept 2 bases outside the gene matches.

On this clone itself: This CDR3 fails to terminate in the conserved phenylalanine or tryptophan, so it likely reflects a read error. The rearrangement uses TRBV13 and TRBJ2-7, with 13 nucleotides matching TRBD2. J lost 6 bases, V lost 5 bases, and 10 bases had no gene match. Per germline, CDR1 PRHDT and CDR2 FYEKMQ (reference sequence). This CDR3 is built from 16 residues. The CDR3 protein is CASSRLTSGGRREQYS. CDR3 bases: TGTGCCAGCAGCCGTCTGACTAGCGGGGGGAGACGCGAGCAGTACTCC.

The chain couples TRBV6-1 to TRBJ1-5, with D possibly being TRBD1 (5 bases). Trimming stripped 4 bases from V and 0 bases from J, with 10 bases between. In germline, CDR1 is MNHNS, CDR2 SASEGT. The CDR3 consists of 15 residues. The CDR3 here is CASSVDSYSNQPQHF. In DNA form, the CDR3 reads TGTGCCAGCAGTGTCGACAGCTATAGCAATCAGCCCCAGCATTTT.

The rearrangement uses TRBV9 and TRBJ2-2; D gene unclear. The V gene's germline CDR1 is SGDLS and CDR2 YYNGEE. There are 12 residues in the CDR3. The V end lost 5 bases, the J end lost 6 bases, and 8 bases lay between the germline ends. CDR3 residues: CASRPSAGELFF. The CDR3 DNA follows: TGTGCCAGCAGGCCTTCGGCCGGGGAGCTGTTTTTT.

The V call is TRBV5-1, the J call TRBJ1-1; 7 bases fit TRBD1. Per germline, CDR1 SGHRS and CDR2 YFSETQ. Trimming cost V 1 base and J 1 base; bases outside gene matches: 1. There are 14 residues in the CDR3. CDR3 DNA sequence: TGCGCCAGCAGCTTGAGACAGGGGAACACTGAAGCTTTCTTT. Its translation: CASSLRQGNTEAFF. The complete variable domain, with remaining parts taken from reference TRBV5-1 and TRBJ1-1, reads KAGVTQTPRYLIKTRGQQVTLSCSPISGHRSVSWYQQTPGQGLQFLFEYFSETQRNKGNFPGRFSGRQFSNSRSEMNVSTLELGDSALYLCASSLRQGNTEAFFGQGTRLTVV.

V usage is TRBV7-3 and J usage is TRBJ1-2; D is unresolved. Germline V gives CDR1 SGHTA, CDR2 FQGTGA. The CDR3 consists of 16 residues. The ends were cut back, 2 bases at V and 0 bases at J, with 13 bases in the middle. CDR3 sequence reads: CASSLGPREANYGYTF. The CDR3 region has the DNA TGTGCCAGCAGCTTAGGACCTAGGGAAGCTAACTATGGCTACACCTTC.

The V call is TRBV6-5, the J call TRBJ1-1, with D perhaps TRBD1 (6 bases). Per germline, CDR1 MNHEY and CDR2 SVGAGI. This CDR3 has 15 amino acids. Trimming pared 6 bases from V and 2 bases from J, leaving 16 bases between. The CDR3 region has the DNA TGTGCCAGCAGCGGGTCAGGGGCCTCCAACACTGAAGCTTTCTTT. It specifies CASSGSGASNTEAFF.

The chain employs TRBV29-1 and TRBJ1-2; maybe TRBD1 (6 bases). The CDR3 contains 12 residues. Germline assignment: CDR1 SQVTM and CDR2 ANQGSEA. Trimming removed 6 bases from V and 8 bases from J, with 16 bases in between. The CDR3 here is CSVHDRDTGYTF. DNA for the CDR3: TGCAGCGTCCACGACCGGGACACCGGCTACACCTTC. The full variable domain, in which reference TRBV29-1 and TRBJ1-2 provide the parts outside the CDR3, is SAVISQKPSRDICQRGTSLTIQCQVDSQVTMMFWYRQQPGQSLTLIATANQGSEATYESGFVIDKFPISRPNLTFSTLTVSNMSPEDSSIYLCSVHDRDTGYTFGSGTRLTVV.

The chain links TRBV30 to TRBJ1-5; unclear D gene. The CDR3 runs to 15 residues. V was trimmed by 2 bases and J by 4 bases, leaving 15 bases between them. Germline V CDR1 and CDR2: GTSNPN, SVGIG (reference sequence). The DNA for the CDR3 is TGTGCCTGGAGTCGACTCGGCCCTGGGAATCAGCCCCAGCATTTT. Residues: CAWSRLGPGNQPQHF.